One sample yielded the 30 T cell receptor beta chains listed below, sequenced in a study of control samples from healthy donors and cancer patients. Clones were sequenced by immunoSEQ multiplex PCR, and TCRdb holds only the in-frame ones, with some missing. The sample has 70,000 or so clones, 84% seen once. Material: PBMCs. The receptors were sampled from a woman between 45 and 65 years old with lung cancer.

The chain is built from TRBV5-1 and TRBJ1-3, with 7 bases matching TRBD1. Germline CDR1 SGHRS, CDR2 YFSETQ. The J segment lost 4 bases and the V segment lost 3 bases, leaving 7 bases of the junction unmatched. This CDR3 spans 15 amino acids. CDR3: CASSSYHRGGNTIYF. The CDR3 DNA follows: TGCGCCAGCAGCTCGTACCACAGGGGCGGAAACACCATATATTTT.

This chain joins TRBV5-4 and TRBJ1-1; D call uncertain. The V gene lost 3 bases and the J gene lost 2 bases, with 11 bases spanning the gap. This CDR3 is 14 amino acids long. The germline V gene encodes CDR1 SGHNT and CDR2 YYREEE (reference sequence). The CDR3 DNA reads as TGTGCCAGCAGCTCGACCGTACCCAACACTGAAGCTTTCTTT. Encoded protein: CASSSTVPNTEAFF.

The chain links TRBV14 to TRBJ2-3, with D unresolved. V lost 4 bases and J 2 bases, leaving 16 bases between the germline ends. This CDR3 contains 16 residues. The germline V gene encodes CDR1 SGHDN and CDR2 FVKESK. The CDR3 nucleotides read TGTGCCAGCAGCCCAAGGAGCTTAGGCTTCACAGATACGCAGTATTTT. Its translation is CASSPRSLGFTDTQYF.

V gene TRBV4-3 combines with J gene TRBJ2-3; TRBD2 agrees at 7 bases. The length of the CDR3 is 17 residues. V dropped 4 bases and J dropped 2; count of bases not matched to a gene: 12. Germline loops: CDR1 LGHNA, CDR2 YSLEER. The CDR3 loop is CASSLTGLSGNTDTQYF. CDR3 nucleotides: TGCGCCAGCAGCCTTACGGGACTATCGGGGAACACAGATACGCAGTATTTT.

This chain joins TRBV29-1 and TRBJ2-1; D unclear. This CDR3 is 14 amino acids long. Germline V CDR1 and CDR2: SQVTM, ANQGSEA. The germline V and J ends were trimmed by 0 bases and 0 bases, with 6 bases remaining between them. CDR3 region: CSVEDGISYNEQFF. CDR3 DNA: TGCAGCGTTGAAGATGGTATCTCCTACAATGAGCAGTTCTTC.

The rearrangement uses TRBV3-1 (or the pseudogene TRBV3-2) and TRBJ2-3, with TRBD2 matching 9 bases. Germline V lookup: CDR1 LGHDT, CDR2 YNNKEL (reference sequence). The length of the CDR3 is 17 residues. V shed 6 bases and J 6 bases; nucleotides not matched to a gene: 16. CDR3 sequence (DNA): TGTGCCAGCAGTCAACTAGCGGGCCGAGCTACCGTCGATACGCAGTATTTT. Residues: CASSQLAGRATVDTQYF.

J is TRBJ1-5 and V is TRBV9, with D possibly matching TRBD1 (6 bases). This CDR3 comprises 20 residues. Looked up from germline, CDR1 is SGDLS and CDR2 is YYNGEE. The V end lost 4 bases, the J end lost 0 bases, and 26 bases lay between the germline ends. In DNA, the CDR3 is TGTGCCAGCAGCTTTGGGGGCGGGGGGCGTGCCCCTGATAGCAATCAGCCCCAGCATTTT. It yields the protein CASSFGGGGRAPDSNQPQHF.

The rearrangement joins TRBV5-1 to TRBJ2-5, with TRBD2 identical over 10 bases. V dropped 6 bases and J dropped 5; count of bases not matched to a gene: 13. Germline V CDR1 and CDR2: SGHRS, YFSETQ. The CDR3 has 16 amino acids. The CDR3 DNA reads as TGCGCCAGCACCAGGCGGCTAGCGGGGGCCGGGGAGACCCAGTACTTC. Amino acids: CASTRRLAGAGETQYF.

This CDR3 reads CASNVAGGTEAFF. CDR3 in DNA: TGCGCCAGCAATGTTGCCGGGGGCACTGAAGCTTTCTTT. The rearrangement joins TRBV10-2 to TRBJ1-1; D is possibly TRBD1 (5 bases). Germline CDR1 is WSHSY and CDR2 is SAAADI. The CDR3 has 13 amino acids. V lost 7 bases to trimming and J lost 4 bases, with 13 bases between them.

The chain employs TRBV12-5 and TRBJ1-3, with D unclear. Trimming took 1 base from V and 4 from J, leaving 17 bases between them. This CDR3 comprises 17 residues. Per the germline V gene, CDR1 is LGHNT and CDR2 is FRNRAP. CDR3 loop: CASGLDILGQFGNTIYF. The DNA for the CDR3 is TGTGCTAGTGGTTTGGATATCCTAGGCCAGTTCGGAAACACCATATATTTT. The whole variable domain, filled in from reference TRBV12-5 and TRBJ1-3, reads DARVTQTPRHKVTEMGQEVTMRCQPILGHNTVFWYRQTMMQGLELLAYFRNRAPLDDSGMPKDRFSAEMPDATLATLKIQPSEPRDSAVYFCASGLDILGQFGNTIYFGEGSWLTVV.

The chain uses TRBV5-1 and TRBJ2-7, with 7 bases fitting TRBD2. The CDR3 is 15 residues long. Per germline, CDR1 SGHRS and CDR2 YFSETQ. After removal of 5 bases from V and 0 bases from J, the junction contained 8 bases not matched to a gene. In DNA form, the CDR3 reads TGCGCCAGCAGTTTACAAAGCGGGGTCTCCTACGAGCAGTACTTC. The encoded protein is CASSLQSGVSYEQYF.

The chain carries TRBV13 and TRBJ2-1, with D hard to call. The ends were cut back, 4 bases at V and 9 bases at J, with 13 bases in the middle. Germline V gives CDR1 PRHDT, CDR2 FYEKMQ (reference sequence). The CDR3 contains 13 residues. The CDR3, as DNA: TGTGCCAGCAGCTCCACCAAAAGAGGTGAGCAGTTCTTC. Encoded protein: CASSSTKRGEQFF.

The chain has TRBV9 and TRBJ2-3, with D perhaps TRBD1 or TRBD2 (6 bases each). Germline loops: CDR1 SGDLS, CDR2 YYNGEE. The CDR3 extends over 15 amino acids. The V end lost 0 bases, the J end lost 6 bases, and 14 bases lay between the germline ends. CDR3 nucleotides: TGTGCCAGCAGCGTAGGTCAGGGGAGGACGGATACGCAGTATTTT. This encodes CASSVGQGRTDTQYF.

The genes are TRBV11-2 and TRBJ1-1; D is ambiguous. Per germline, CDR1 SGHAT and CDR2 FQNNGV. V gave up 2 bases and J gave up 1 base, with 5 bases separating them. The CDR3 sequence is 13 residues long. CDR3 DNA: TGTGCCAGCAGCTTAAAGAGGAACACTGAAGCTTTCTTT. This sequence encodes CASSLKRNTEAFF.

The chain carries TRBV15 and TRBJ2-5, with a possible D match to TRBD1 (5 bases). From germline, CDR1 is LNHNV and CDR2 YYDKDF (reference sequence). The CDR3 is 15 amino acids. V was trimmed by 1 base and J by 2 bases, leaving 11 bases between them. The CDR3 nucleotides read TGTGCCACCAGCAGAGTCAGGGCGGAACAAGAGACCCAGTACTTC. This codes for CATSRVRAEQETQYF.

The chain couples TRBV19 to TRBJ1-1; 9 positions match TRBD1. CDR1 and CDR2 from the germline V gene are LNHDA and SQIVND (reference sequence). This CDR3 region has 15 residues. Trimming took 7 bases from V and 1 from J; bases not matched to a gene: 7. Written as DNA, the CDR3 is TGTGCCAGTATGGAACAGGGGGCAGGGAACACTGAAGCTTTCTTT. It encodes CASMEQGAGNTEAFF. Full variable domain (remainder filled in from reference TRBV19 and TRBJ1-1): DGGITQSPKYLFRKEGQNVTLSCEQNLNHDAMYWYRQDPGQGLRLIYYSQIVNDFQKGDIAEGYSVSREKKESFPLTVTSAQKNPTAFYLCASMEQGAGNTEAFFGQGTRLTVV.

The chain is built from TRBV6-5 and TRBJ1-1; TRBD1 might be the D (6 bases). CDR3 length equals 12 residues. The V and J ends lost 10 bases and 3 bases respectively, with 12 bases between them. In germline, CDR1 is MNHEY, CDR2 SVGAGI. CDR3 nucleotides: TGTGCCACAGGGACAAGGTACACTGAAGCTTTCTTT. Protein sequence: CATGTRYTEAFF.

This clone was seen a single time. V is TRBV6-6 and J is TRBJ1-5; TRBD1 agrees at 8 bases. The V gene end was trimmed by 6 bases and the J gene end by 6 bases; junction bases not matched to a gene: 7. This CDR3 region has 14 residues. Germline CDR1 MNHNY, CDR2 SVGAGI (reference sequence). The CDR3 spells CASRPDREGQPQHF. The CDR3 DNA sequence: TGTGCCAGCAGACCGGACAGGGAGGGTCAGCCCCAGCATTTT.

The chain combines TRBV29-1 with TRBJ1-1; unclear D gene. Per germline, CDR1 SQVTM and CDR2 ANQGSEA. V was trimmed by 2 bases and J by 7 bases, leaving 5 bases between them. CDR3 length: 10 residues. This CDR3 is CSVELGEAFF. The CDR3 DNA reads TGCAGCGTTGAACTTGGTGAAGCTTTCTTT.

V is TRBV19 and J is TRBJ1-3; TRBD1 might be the D (6 bases). The V end was cut by 7 bases, the J end by 3 bases, with 19 bases between. Germline assignment: CDR1 LNHDA and CDR2 SQIVND (reference sequence). The CDR3 contains 16 residues. In DNA form, the CDR3 reads TGTGCCAGTATTGAGGACAGCCTGAAACTTGGAAACACCATATATTTT. This sequence encodes CASIEDSLKLGNTIYF.

The gene calls are TRBV12-3 or TRBV12-4 and TRBJ1-2; 8 bases map to TRBD1. Losses at the gene ends were 7 bases for V and 8 bases for J; bases not matched to a gene: 9. The length of the CDR3 is 13 residues. The CDR3 nucleotides are TGTGCCAGCATTAAGGACAGGGTTGGAGGCTACACCTTC. This codes for CASIKDRVGGYTF.

The CDR3 sequence is CASSLKGTGAYNEQFF. The CDR3 region has the DNA TGTGCCAGCAGCTTAAAAGGGACAGGGGCTTACAATGAGCAGTTCTTC. V gene TRBV7-2 combines with J gene TRBJ2-1, with 10 bases matching TRBD1. This CDR3 contains 16 residues. V trimming: 2 bases; J trimming: 4 bases; junction bases outside the gene matches: 5. The germline CDR1 and CDR2 sequences are SGHTA and FQGNSA.

This rearrangement joins TRBV19 to TRBJ2-2; D call uncertain. Looked up from germline, CDR1 is LNHDA and CDR2 is SQIVND (reference sequence). Deletions cut 3 bases from V and 8 bases from J, with 4 bases between. This CDR3 has 11 residues. The CDR3, as DNA: TGTGCCAGTAGTATGTGGGGGGAGCTGTTTTTT. Translation gives CASSMWGELFF.

This clone showed up just a few times. This chain connects TRBV7-9 to TRBJ1-2; 9 bases are shared with TRBD1. Per germline, CDR1 SEHNR and CDR2 FQNEAQ (reference sequence). The trim removed 2 bases at V and 4 bases at J, leaving 8 bases unmatched. This CDR3 spans 16 amino acids. The CDR3 sequence: CASSLRPGTGIYGYTF. The CDR3 bases are TGTGCCAGCAGCTTAAGACCCGGGACAGGGATCTATGGCTACACCTTC.

The chain recombines TRBV30 with TRBJ1-2; D is possibly TRBD1 (5 bases). The V end was cut by 5 bases, the J end by 0 bases, with 7 bases between. Germline V gene lookup returns CDR1 GTSNPN and CDR2 SVGIG (reference sequence). The length of the CDR3 is 12 residues. CDR3 sequence: CAWDSSNYGYTF. In DNA form, the CDR3 reads TGTGCCTGGGACAGCTCTAACTATGGCTACACCTTC.

The rearrangement links TRBV6-5 to TRBJ2-7; D gene unclear. The CDR3 sequence is 13 residues long. Trimming left V 8 bases short and J 4 bases short, with 15 bases between. CDR1 and CDR2 (germline): MNHEY, SVGAGI. The CDR3 is CASGLGITYEQYF. CDR3 sequence (DNA): TGTGCCAGCGGTTTGGGGATTACGTACGAGCAGTACTTC.

The chain recombines TRBV2 with TRBJ2-5; 7 bases align to TRBD1. The CDR3 has 15 residues. CDR1 SNHLY and CDR2 FYNNEI come from the germline V gene. V shed 0 bases, J shed 3 bases, and the junction held 4 bases outside the gene matches. This CDR3 reads CASSEATGMEETQYF. CDR3 nucleotide sequence: TGTGCCAGCAGTGAAGCGACAGGGATGGAAGAGACCCAGTACTTC.

The chain couples TRBV24-1 to TRBJ2-1; D is unresolved. The CDR3 runs to 14 residues. Germline lookup yields CDR1 KGHDR and CDR2 SFDVKD. The V and J ends lost 0 bases and 5 bases respectively, with 7 bases between them. For the CDR3, the DNA is TGTGCCACCAGTGATTTGAGGTCCGACAATGAGCAGTTCTTC. Amino acid sequence: CATSDLRSDNEQFF.

The chain is built from TRBV6-2 or TRBV6-3 and TRBJ2-3; unclear D gene. The germline V gene encodes CDR1 MNHEY and CDR2 SVGEGT. CDR3 length: 12 amino acids. The ends were cut back, 6 bases at V and 2 bases at J, with 6 bases in the middle. This CDR3 reads CASSPSTDTQYF. CDR3 nucleotide sequence: TGTGCCAGCAGCCCCTCCACAGATACGCAGTATTTT.

V gene TRBV24-1 combines with J gene TRBJ2-2, with D unresolved. Deletions cut 3 bases from V and 0 bases from J, with 7 bases between. CDR1 is KGHDR, CDR2 SFDVKD, per germline. This CDR3 region has 15 residues. CDR3 nucleotides: TGTGCCACCAGTGATACGCCGTCGAACACCGGGGAGCTGTTTTTT. Its translation: CATSDTPSNTGELFF.